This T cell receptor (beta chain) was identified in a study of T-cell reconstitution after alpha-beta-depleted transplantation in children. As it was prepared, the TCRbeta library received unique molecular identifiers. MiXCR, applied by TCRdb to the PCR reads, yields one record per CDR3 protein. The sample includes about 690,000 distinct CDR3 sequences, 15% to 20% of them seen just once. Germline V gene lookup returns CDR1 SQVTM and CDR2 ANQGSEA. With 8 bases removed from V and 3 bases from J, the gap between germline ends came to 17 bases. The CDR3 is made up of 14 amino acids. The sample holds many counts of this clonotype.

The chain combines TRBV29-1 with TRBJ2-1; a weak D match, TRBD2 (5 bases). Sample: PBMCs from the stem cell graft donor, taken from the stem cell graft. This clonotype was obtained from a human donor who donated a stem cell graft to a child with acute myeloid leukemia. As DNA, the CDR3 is TGCAGCCCTCAACTAGTTGGTTTCTACAATGAGCAGTTCTTC. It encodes CSPQLVGFYNEQFF.